This is a list of T cell receptor beta chains from one sample in a study of shared T cell receptors in the human thymus. The assay was immunoSEQ multiplex PCR, and TCRdb's table has in-frame clones only and misses some. The sample lists roughly 710,000 clones; approximately 85% were seen once. These same records also appear under a second study, on human thymus T cells.

The sample consisted of thymocytes. Every receptor here comes from a girl in the first two years of life with a congenital heart defect. Both conserved end residues are part of each CDR3. A D gene is named only where the DNA matches it firmly. Size values are once, few and many counts, or a class for expanded clones, and some rows have none.

CDR3 DNA: TGTGCCAGCAGATACTTAGCGGGGGGTTACAATGAGCAGTTCTTC
CDR3 protein: CASRYLAGGYNEQFF
D gene: TRBD2
V gene: TRBV6-5
clone size: NA
J gene: TRBJ2-1

CDR3 DNA: TGTGCCAGCAGTGGTCAGGTTGTCAGCAATCAGCCCCAGCATTTT
CDR3 protein: CASSGQVVSNQPQHF
D gene: NA
V gene: TRBV2
clone size: NA
J gene: TRBJ1-5

CDR3 DNA: TGTGCCAGCAGCTTAGGGAGCGGGGGACAGAGCTCCTACGAGCAGTACTTC
CDR3 protein: CASSLGSGGQSSYEQYF
D gene: NA
V gene: TRBV7-9
clone size: NA
J gene: TRBJ2-7

CDR3 DNA: TGTGCCAGCAGCTTGTATGGGGGGAGCACGGATACGCAGTATTTT
CDR3 protein: CASSLYGGSTDTQYF
D gene: NA
V gene: TRBV5-4
clone size: NA
J gene: TRBJ2-3

CDR3 DNA: TGTGCCAGCAGTACGGGGATCCCCTACGAGCAGTACTTC
CDR3 protein: CASSTGIPYEQYF
D gene: NA
V gene: TRBV27
clone size: NA
J gene: TRBJ2-7

CDR3 DNA: TGTGCCAGTACAGGGGATGGAAGCAATCAGCCCCAGCATTTT
CDR3 protein: CASTGDGSNQPQHF
D gene: NA
V gene: TRBV19
clone size: NA
J gene: TRBJ1-5

CDR3 DNA: TGCGCCAGCAGCCAAGAAACCGACAGGGGGGAGAGCAATCAGCCCCAGCATTTT
CDR3 protein: CASSQETDRGESNQPQHF
D gene: TRBD1
V gene: TRBV4-1
clone size: NA
J gene: TRBJ1-5

CDR3 DNA: TGCGCCAGCAGCCAAGAGCCGCTACAGGGAAAGGGAAACACCATATATTTT
CDR3 protein: CASSQEPLQGKGNTIYF
D gene: NA
V gene: TRBV4-1
clone size: once
J gene: TRBJ1-3

CDR3 DNA: TGCAGTGCTCTAAGAAGCAATGAGCAGTTCTTC
CDR3 protein: CSALRSNEQFF
D gene: NA
V gene: TRBV20-1
clone size: NA
J gene: TRBJ2-1

CDR3 DNA: TGTGCCAGCAGCTTAGATACCTTGACAGGTGGAGAGCAGTACTTC
CDR3 protein: CASSLDTLTGGEQYF
D gene: NA
V gene: TRBV13
clone size: NA
J gene: TRBJ2-7

CDR3 DNA: TGTGCCAGTAGTTCCGAATCCGGGGTAAATGGCTACACCTTC
CDR3 protein: CASSSESGVNGYTF
D gene: NA
V gene: TRBV19
clone size: NA
J gene: TRBJ1-2

CDR3 DNA: TGCGCCAGCAGCCTAAGTCCTCCTACCAACTATGGCTACACCTTC
CDR3 protein: CASSLSPPTNYGYTF
D gene: NA
V gene: TRBV4-1
clone size: NA
J gene: TRBJ1-2

CDR3 DNA: TGCGCCAGCAGTGAACCCCCGGACATGAGTACGCAGTATTTT
CDR3 protein: CASSEPPDMSTQYF
D gene: NA
V gene: TRBV5-1
clone size: NA
J gene: TRBJ2-3

CDR3 DNA: TGTGCCAGTACCAAGGGGCAGGCCCCAGAGACCCAGTACTTC
CDR3 protein: CASTKGQAPETQYF
D gene: NA
V gene: TRBV19
clone size: NA
J gene: TRBJ2-5

CDR3 DNA: TGTGCCAGCAGCGTAGTTGCTAGTCTTTCAGATACGCAGTATTTT
CDR3 protein: CASSVVASLSDTQYF
D gene: NA
V gene: TRBV9
clone size: once
J gene: TRBJ2-3

CDR3 DNA: TGTGCCAGCAGCTTCGGACAGGGAGATTCACCCCTCCACTTT
CDR3 protein: CASSFGQGDSPLHF
D gene: TRBD1
V gene: TRBV9
clone size: NA
J gene: TRBJ1-6

CDR3 DNA: TGTGCCAGCAGTAGCGACAGGGCTTCCTACGAGCAGTACTTC
CDR3 protein: CASSSDRASYEQYF
D gene: TRBD1
V gene: TRBV27
clone size: few
J gene: TRBJ2-7

CDR3 DNA: TGCGCCAGCAGCTTGGGGGCAGGGGACGGTTATAGCAATCAGCCCCAGCATTTT
CDR3 protein: CASSLGAGDGYSNQPQHF
D gene: NA
V gene: TRBV5-1
clone size: NA
J gene: TRBJ1-5

CDR3 DNA: TGTGCCTGGAGTGTGGACGGCCGACAGACTAATGAAAAACTGTTTTTT
CDR3 protein: CAWSVDGRQTNEKLFF
D gene: NA
V gene: TRBV30
clone size: NA
J gene: TRBJ1-4

CDR3 DNA: TGCGCCAGCAGCCCAGCGCGTGAAAATGAGCAGTTCTTC
CDR3 protein: CASSPARENEQFF
D gene: NA
V gene: TRBV4-3
clone size: NA
J gene: TRBJ2-1

CDR3 DNA: TGTGCCAGCAGCGCCGAGAATGGGCACCAAGAGACCCAGTACTTC
CDR3 protein: CASSAENGHQETQYF
D gene: NA
V gene: TRBV9
clone size: NA
J gene: TRBJ2-5

CDR3 DNA: TGTGCCAGCAGCTCCCTTTTCTATGGCTACACCTTC
CDR3 protein: CASSSLFYGYTF
D gene: NA
V gene: TRBV7-9
clone size: NA
J gene: TRBJ1-2

CDR3 DNA: TGTGCCAGCAGCTCGGGACAGCTACAAGAGACCCAGTACTTC
CDR3 protein: CASSSGQLQETQYF
D gene: TRBD1
V gene: TRBV5-6
clone size: NA
J gene: TRBJ2-5

CDR3 DNA: TGTGCCAGCAGCGTAGATATTGGGGGACAGGTCAACACTGAAGCTTTCTTT
CDR3 protein: CASSVDIGGQVNTEAFF
D gene: TRBD1
V gene: TRBV9
clone size: NA
J gene: TRBJ1-1

CDR3 DNA: TGTGCCAGCGGCCCTAACTATGGCTACACCTTC
CDR3 protein: CASGPNYGYTF
D gene: NA
V gene: TRBV27
clone size: NA
J gene: TRBJ1-2

CDR3 DNA: TGTGCCAGCAGCTCAACCTGGACTAGCGGGGGCCCTCCAGATACGCAGTATTTT
CDR3 protein: CASSSTWTSGGPPDTQYF
D gene: TRBD2
V gene: TRBV5-4
clone size: NA
J gene: TRBJ2-3

CDR3 DNA: TGTGCCAGCTCGGACAGGGACGGCTACACCTTC
CDR3 protein: CASSDRDGYTF
D gene: TRBD1
V gene: TRBV5-6
clone size: NA
J gene: TRBJ1-2

CDR3 DNA: TGTGCCAGCAGCCCCGGGACTAGCGGGGGGTTCAGCTCCTACAATGAGCAGTTCTTC
CDR3 protein: CASSPGTSGGFSSYNEQFF
D gene: TRBD2
V gene: TRBV9
clone size: NA
J gene: TRBJ2-1

CDR3 DNA: TGCAGCGTTTTTGGGGAGGACAGGGCCTCCTACGAGCAGTACTTC
CDR3 protein: CSVFGEDRASYEQYF
D gene: TRBD1
V gene: TRBV29-1
clone size: NA
J gene: TRBJ2-7

CDR3 DNA: TGTGCCAGCAGTGAATTTGACGGACAGAGCACAGATACGCAGTATTTT
CDR3 protein: CASSEFDGQSTDTQYF
D gene: NA
V gene: TRBV25-1
clone size: few
J gene: TRBJ2-3

CDR3 DNA: TGTGCCAGCAGCTTCGGTGTAGCGGGGGGGCCTCAGTGCGATGAGCAGTTCTTC
CDR3 protein: CASSFGVAGGPQCDEQFF
D gene: TRBD2
V gene: TRBV5-6
clone size: once
J gene: TRBJ2-1

CDR3 DNA: TGTGCCAGCAGCCGTCCAAGAGGCTCTGGAAACACCATATATTTT
CDR3 protein: CASSRPRGSGNTIYF
D gene: NA
V gene: TRBV28
clone size: NA
J gene: TRBJ1-3

CDR3 DNA: TGTGCCAGTAGTATAGAACCAGGGAGGGACGGACTTTTACCACTTCAGCCCCAGCATTTT
CDR3 protein: CASSIEPGRDGLLPLQPQHF
D gene: NA
V gene: TRBV19
clone size: NA
J gene: TRBJ1-5